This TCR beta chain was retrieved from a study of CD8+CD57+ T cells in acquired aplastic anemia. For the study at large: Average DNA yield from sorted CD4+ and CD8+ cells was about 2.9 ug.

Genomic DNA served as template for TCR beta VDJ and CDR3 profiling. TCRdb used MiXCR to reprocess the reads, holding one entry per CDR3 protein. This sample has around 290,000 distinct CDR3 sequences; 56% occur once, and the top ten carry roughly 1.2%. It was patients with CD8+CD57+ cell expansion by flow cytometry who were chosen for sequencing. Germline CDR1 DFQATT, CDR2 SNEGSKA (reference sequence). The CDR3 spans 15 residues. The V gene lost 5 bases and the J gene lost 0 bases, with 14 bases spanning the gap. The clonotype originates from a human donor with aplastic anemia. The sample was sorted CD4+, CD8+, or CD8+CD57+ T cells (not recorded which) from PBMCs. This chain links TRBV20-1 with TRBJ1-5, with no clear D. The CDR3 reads CSAQPLQASNQPQHF. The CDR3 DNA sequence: TGCAGTGCTCAACCACTCCAGGCTAGCAATCAGCCCCAGCATTTT.